This T cell receptor (beta chain) was captured by sequencing in a study of cytomegalovirus exposure and HLA in healthy donors. The study ran its PCR with 60 Vbeta and 13 Jbeta primers. The assay was immunoSEQ multiplex PCR, and TCRdb's table has in-frame clones only and misses some. Found here are 50,000 or so clones, 70% to 80% of them singletons; the top ten hold 2.5% to 3%. The CDR3 is made up of 14 amino acids. After removal of 5 bases from V and 3 bases from J, the junction contained 2 bases not matched to a gene. Germline V gene sequence: CDR1 SNHLY, CDR2 FYNNEI. This clone was seen once. The chain is built from TRBV2 and TRBJ2-3; 10 bases line up with TRBD1. The source is a woman aged 35 to 49 in good health and CMV-seropositive. The material sequenced was PBMCs. The CDR3 loop reads CASSWTGGTDTQYF. CDR3 bases: TGTGCCAGCAGTTGGACAGGGGGAACAGATACGCAGTATTTT.